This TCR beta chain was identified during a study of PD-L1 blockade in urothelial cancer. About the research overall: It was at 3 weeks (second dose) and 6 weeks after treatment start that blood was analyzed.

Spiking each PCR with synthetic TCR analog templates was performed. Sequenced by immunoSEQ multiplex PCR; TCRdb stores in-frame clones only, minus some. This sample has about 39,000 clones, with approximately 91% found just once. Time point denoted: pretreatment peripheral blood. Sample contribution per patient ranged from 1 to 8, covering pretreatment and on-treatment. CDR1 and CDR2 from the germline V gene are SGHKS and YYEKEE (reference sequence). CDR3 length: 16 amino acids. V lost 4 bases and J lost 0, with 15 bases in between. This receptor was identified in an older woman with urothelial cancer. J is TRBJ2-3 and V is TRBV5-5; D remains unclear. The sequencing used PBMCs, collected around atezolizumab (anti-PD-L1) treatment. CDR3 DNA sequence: TGTGCCAGCAGCACTCGGCCGACTGATAGCACAGATACGCAGTATTTT. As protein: CASSTRPTDSTDTQYF.